This T cell receptor (beta chain) was recorded in a study of cytomegalovirus exposure and HLA in healthy donors. Study information: It was reported in a later analysis that the 100 to 150 validation repertoires used the same platform as the approximately 600 first-cohort repertoires. Study conclusions and caveats: Rare sequences made up most TCRs, while some public TCRs were found in many donors. According to reports, the classifier identified cytomegalovirus status with high specificity and sensitivity. Later, an analysis found that TCR clusters from the first cohort tended to co-occur in the 120 validation repertoires.

Comments on this clone: Antigen unknown.

The data were produced by immunoSEQ multiplex PCR, yet TCRdb's version contains in-frame clones alone and is incomplete. This table has 140,000 to 150,000 clones, less than 95% appearing once. Germline V gene lookup returns CDR1 SGHVS and CDR2 FNYEAQ. The CDR3 sequence is 16 residues long. V shed 4 bases and J 4 bases; nucleotides not matched to a gene: 8. Specimen: PBMCs. The source is a man younger than 30 in good health and CMV-seropositive. The genes are TRBV7-6 and TRBJ2-2; TRBD2 matches at 8 bases. The CDR3 loop is CASSSDSGGFTGELFF. DNA of the CDR3: TGTGCCAGCAGCTCTGACTCGGGGGGGTTCACCGGGGAGCTGTTTTTT.